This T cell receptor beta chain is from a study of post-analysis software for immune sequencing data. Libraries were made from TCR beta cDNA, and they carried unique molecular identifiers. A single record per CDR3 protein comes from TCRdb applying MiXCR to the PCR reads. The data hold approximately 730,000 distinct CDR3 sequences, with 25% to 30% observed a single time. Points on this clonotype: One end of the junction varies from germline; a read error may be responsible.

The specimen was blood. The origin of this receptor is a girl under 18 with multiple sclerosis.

The CDR3 reads CASTRHGGGGEKLFF. CDR3 nucleotides: TGTGCCAGCACCCGCCATGGGGGGGGCGGTGAAAAGCTGTTTTTT. The chain has TRBV27 and TRBJ1-4; D is perhaps TRBD1 (6 bases). CDR1 and CDR2 from the germline V gene are MNHEY and SMNVEV (reference sequence). This CDR3 has 15 residues.